This TCR beta chain was captured in a study of cytomegalovirus exposure and HLA in healthy donors. Study in general: Per a later analysis, the approximately 620 first-cohort and approximately 120 validation repertoires shared one platform.

Findings and limits, study-wide: The CMV antigen specificity of three CMV-associated chains was confirmed through in vitro analysis. Cytomegalovirus status, reportedly, was diagnosed with high specificity and sensitivity by the classifier. The authors enumerated under 200 TCR beta chains as linked to cytomegalovirus.

In this sample, this clone turned up once. The antigen remains unidentified. The method was immunoSEQ multiplex PCR; TCRdb's version includes in-frame clones alone and lacks a portion of them. Of about 150,000 clones listed, approximately 90% are singletons. The V gene's germline CDR1 is ENHRY and CDR2 SYGVKD. Trimming removed 8 bases at V and 4 bases at J, with 20 bases between. This CDR3 contains 15 residues. Sequenced sample: PBMCs. The rearrangement links TRBV10-3 to TRBJ2-5; D unclear. This receptor was taken from a man younger than 35 in good health and CMV-seronegative. The CDR3 DNA sequence: TGTGCCATCTCACCCCAGGATGTGGTGGGAGAGACCCAGTACTTC. Encoded protein: CAISPQDVVGETQYF.